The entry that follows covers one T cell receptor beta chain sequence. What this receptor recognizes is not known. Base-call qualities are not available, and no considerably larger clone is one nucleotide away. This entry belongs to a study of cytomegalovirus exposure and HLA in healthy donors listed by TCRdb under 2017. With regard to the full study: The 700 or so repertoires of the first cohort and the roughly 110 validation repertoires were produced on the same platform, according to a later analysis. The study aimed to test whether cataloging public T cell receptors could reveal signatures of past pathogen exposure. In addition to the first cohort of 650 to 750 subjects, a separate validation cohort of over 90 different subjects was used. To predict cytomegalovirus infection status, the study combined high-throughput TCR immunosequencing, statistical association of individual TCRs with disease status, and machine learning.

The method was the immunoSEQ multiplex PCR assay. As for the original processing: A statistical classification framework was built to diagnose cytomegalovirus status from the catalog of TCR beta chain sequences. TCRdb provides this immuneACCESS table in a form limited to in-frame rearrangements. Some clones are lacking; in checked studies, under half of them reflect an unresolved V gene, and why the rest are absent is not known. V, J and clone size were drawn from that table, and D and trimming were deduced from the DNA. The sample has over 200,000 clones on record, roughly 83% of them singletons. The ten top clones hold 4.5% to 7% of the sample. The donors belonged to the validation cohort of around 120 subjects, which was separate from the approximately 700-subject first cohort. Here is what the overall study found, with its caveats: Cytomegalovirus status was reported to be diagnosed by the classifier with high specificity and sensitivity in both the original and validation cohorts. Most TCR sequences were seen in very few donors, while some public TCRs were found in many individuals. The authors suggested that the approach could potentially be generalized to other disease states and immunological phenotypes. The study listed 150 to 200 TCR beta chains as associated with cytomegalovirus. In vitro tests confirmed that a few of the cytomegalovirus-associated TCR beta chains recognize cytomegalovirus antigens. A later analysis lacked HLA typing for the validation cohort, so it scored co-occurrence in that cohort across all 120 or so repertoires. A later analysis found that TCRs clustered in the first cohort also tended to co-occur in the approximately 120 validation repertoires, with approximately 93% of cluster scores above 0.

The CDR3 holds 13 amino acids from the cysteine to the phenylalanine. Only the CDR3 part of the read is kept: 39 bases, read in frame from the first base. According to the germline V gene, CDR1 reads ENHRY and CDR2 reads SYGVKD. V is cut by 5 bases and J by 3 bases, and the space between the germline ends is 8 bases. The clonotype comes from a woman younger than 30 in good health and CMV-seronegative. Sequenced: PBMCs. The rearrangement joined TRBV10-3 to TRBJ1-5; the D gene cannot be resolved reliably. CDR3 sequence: CAISQDNNQPQHF. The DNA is TGTGCCATCAGTCAAGACAACAATCAGCCCCAGCATTTT.